The 15 T cell receptor beta chains reported below all come from one sample, sequenced in a study of blood T cell repertoires in COVID-19. Measured with immunoSEQ multiplex PCR; TCRdb has only the in-frame clones, and not every one. The profile shows 35,000 to 45,000 clones, nearly 90% of them singletons. Source material: peripheral blood. The receptors derive from a human donor in a cohort sampled during active COVID-19.

This chain uses TRBV2 with TRBJ2-7, with 7 bases identical to TRBD2. With 5 bases clipped from V and 3 bases from J, the junction kept 4 bases outside the gene matches. This CDR3 is 13 amino acids long. The V gene's germline CDR1 is SNHLY and CDR2 FYNNEI. CDR3 region: CASSPGTIYEQYF. The CDR3, as DNA: TGTGCCAGCAGTCCTGGGACTATCTACGAGCAGTACTTC.

This clone was recorded a few times. V gene TRBV6-5 combines with J gene TRBJ2-3; D gene uncertain. V dropped 8 bases and J dropped 2 bases, with 14 bases sitting between them. CDR3 length: 14 amino acids. Germline CDR1 reads MNHEY; CDR2 reads SVGAGI. This CDR3 is CASGSITHTDTQYF. CDR3 DNA sequence: TGTGCCAGCGGTTCTATTACTCACACAGATACGCAGTATTTT.

The chain recombines TRBV9 with TRBJ1-6; 8 positions agree with TRBD1. CDR1 is SGDLS and CDR2 is YYNGEE in the germline V gene. J lost 7 bases, V lost 1 base, and 4 bases had no gene match. This CDR3 is 15 amino acids long. The CDR3 sequence: CASSVQGQGNSPLHF. In nucleotides, the CDR3 is TGTGCCAGCAGCGTACAAGGACAGGGAAATTCACCCCTCCACTTT.

A single count supports this clone. The chain has TRBV6-5 and TRBJ1-5; D not resolved. In germline, CDR1 is MNHEY, CDR2 SVGAGI. The V end was cut by 3 bases, the J end by 3 bases, with 12 bases between. The length of the CDR3 is 15 residues. CDR3 nucleotides: TGTGCCAGCAGTTATTCCTCGGGAAACAATCAGCCCCAGCATTTT. It specifies CASSYSSGNNQPQHF.

This clone has a handful of counts. This CDR3 is CASSLTVYNEQFF. The DNA of the CDR3 is TGTGCCAGCAGCCTCACAGTGTACAATGAGCAGTTCTTC. This rearrangement joins TRBV5-6 to TRBJ2-1; D not certain. This CDR3 is 13 amino acids long. The V gene lost 4 bases and the J gene lost 4 bases, with 9 bases spanning the gap. Looked up from germline, CDR1 is SGHDT and CDR2 is YYEEEE.

The gene calls are TRBV11-2 and TRBJ2-1; possibly TRBD2 for D (5 bases). V dropped 1 base and J dropped 7 bases, with 17 bases sitting between them. The CDR3 covers 16 residues. Germline CDR1 SGHAT, CDR2 FQNNGV. The CDR3 DNA follows: TGTGCCAGCAGCTTAGGAGTGCACCCGGGAAAAAATGAGCAGTTCTTC. It yields the protein CASSLGVHPGKNEQFF.

J is TRBJ1-3 and V is TRBV3-1 (or the pseudogene TRBV3-2); 8 nucleotides align to TRBD1. Germline CDR1 LGHDT, CDR2 YNNKEL (reference sequence). The trim removed 4 bases at V and 1 base at J, leaving 12 bases unmatched. The CDR3 runs 18 residues. Written as DNA, the CDR3 is TGTGCCAGCAGCCGCGGGGACAGGACCCTTCATTCTGGAAACACCATATATTTT. It specifies CASSRGDRTLHSGNTIYF.

The genes are TRBV30 and TRBJ1-1, with D perhaps matching TRBD1 (6 bases). Germline V lookup: CDR1 GTSNPN, CDR2 SVGIG (reference sequence). V was cut by 3 bases and J by 10 bases, with 21 bases left in between. This CDR3 has 14 amino acids. CDR3 region: CAWSGSGTRMRAFF. The CDR3 coding sequence is TGTGCCTGGAGCGGCAGCGGGACAAGGATGAGAGCTTTCTTT.

The chain joins TRBV4-3 to TRBJ2-7; no firm D call. The CDR3 is 15 residues long. The V and J ends lost 0 bases and 1 base respectively, with 10 bases between them. Germline CDR1 LGHNA, CDR2 YSLEER. CDR3 region: CASSQDRFFSYEQYF. The CDR3 DNA reads as TGCGCCAGCAGCCAAGATCGGTTTTTTTCCTACGAGCAGTACTTC.

The chain is built from TRBV30 and TRBJ1-5; 10 bases are a match to TRBD1. This CDR3 is 16 amino acids long. Germline V gene sequence: CDR1 GTSNPN, CDR2 SVGIG (reference sequence). Trimming took 0 bases from V and 4 from J; bases not matched to a gene: 6. CDR3 bases: TGTGCCTGGAGTGTACGCGGACAGGGGGAGAATCAGCCCCAGCATTTT. Translated, it gives CAWSVRGQGENQPQHF.

V is TRBV4-2 and J is TRBJ1-1; D is undetermined. Trimming took off 1 base at V and 6 bases at J, with 15 bases between the two ends. The CDR3 is 15 residues long. Germline CDR1 is LGHNA and CDR2 is YNFKEQ. The CDR3 loop is CASSQGTGVIAEAFF. Here the CDR3 DNA reads TGTGCCAGCAGCCAAGGGACCGGGGTCATCGCTGAAGCTTTCTTT.

V is TRBV27 and J is TRBJ1-5; D uncertain. V was clipped by 11 bases and J by 7 bases, with 12 bases between them. Germline V gene lookup returns CDR1 MNHEY and CDR2 SMNVEV (reference sequence). The CDR3 runs to 11 residues. In DNA form, the CDR3 reads TGTGCCCGCGTGGGGAGGCAGCCCCAGCATTTT. Its protein product is CARVGRQPQHF.

This chain joins TRBV4-3 and TRBJ2-2; 7 bases align to TRBD2. From germline, CDR1 is LGHNA and CDR2 YSLEER. The CDR3 runs 16 residues. The V gene end was trimmed by 3 bases and the J gene end by 7 bases; junction bases not matched to a gene: 11. The CDR3 DNA is TGCGCCAGCAGCCAGTGGGGTCCGGGGGGAGGCGGGGAGCTGTTTTTT. It specifies CASSQWGPGGGGELFF.

The chain employs TRBV27 and TRBJ2-1; 7 bases are shared with TRBD2. Trimming took 6 bases from V and 2 from J; bases not matched to a gene: 10. Germline V CDR1 and CDR2: MNHEY, SMNVEV (reference sequence). The CDR3 is 16 amino acids. The CDR3 nucleotides are TGTGCCAGCAGGTCCCTCCTAGCGGCCCCCTACAATGAGCAGTTCTTC. Residues: CASRSLLAAPYNEQFF.

The chain links TRBV11-2 to TRBJ2-7; the D gene is possibly TRBD2 (5 bases). Between the trimmed V and J ends, which lost 0 bases and 3 bases, there was a span of 12 bases. The CDR3 is 15 residues long. Germline-derived CDR1 and CDR2 are SGHAT and FQNNGV. CDR3 residues: CASSLELPGNYEQYF. CDR3 bases: TGTGCCAGCAGCTTAGAGCTTCCGGGAAACTACGAGCAGTACTTC.